The 11 T cell receptor beta chains listed next were all sequenced from one sample in a study of cytomegalovirus exposure and HLA in healthy donors. 13 Jbeta primers and 60 Vbeta primers were used for the PCR. Sequencing used immunoSEQ multiplex PCR; TCRdb keeps in-frame clones, though not all of them. The top ten clones hold 2.5% to 3.5% of a sample with tens of thousands of clones, approximately 77% of them seen once. The sequencing sample was made of PBMCs. All receptors derive from a woman in her late teens or twenties in good health and CMV-seronegative.

This sequence joins TRBV28 and TRBJ2-1; D is undetermined. Trimming removed 3 bases at V and 7 bases at J, with 7 bases between. Germline CDR1 is MDHEN and CDR2 is SYDVKM. The CDR3 contains 12 residues. The CDR3 DNA sequence: TGTGCCAGCAGTTTGTCGGTAAATGAGCAGTTCTTC. Translated: CASSLSVNEQFF.

The V call is TRBV27, the J call TRBJ1-1, with 7 nucleotides matching TRBD1. The length of the CDR3 is 17 residues. Germline V gene lookup returns CDR1 MNHEY and CDR2 SMNVEV (reference sequence). J was trimmed by 2 bases and V by 6 bases; bases with no gene match: 15. As DNA, the CDR3 is TGTGCCAGCAGCAGCACAGGGGCAAGAGGGGGAAACACTGAAGCTTTCTTT. It yields the protein CASSSTGARGGNTEAFF.

This clone has just one count. The CDR3, as DNA: TGTGCCAGCAGCCGACAGGGGGCTGCCTACGAGCAGTACTTC. Protein: CASSRQGAAYEQYF. The chain recombines TRBV11-2 with TRBJ2-7; 10 bases are a match to TRBD1. V lost 5 bases, J lost 2 bases, and 3 bases stayed unmatched. CDR1 is SGHAT, CDR2 FQNNGV, per germline. The CDR3 runs 14 residues.

This clone was counted only a few times. The chain couples TRBV27 to TRBJ1-4, with unresolved D. The length of the CDR3 is 14 residues. With 5 bases removed from V and 3 bases from J, the gap between germline ends came to 10 bases. Germline V gene sequence: CDR1 MNHEY, CDR2 SMNVEV (reference sequence). The CDR3 is CASSPKRSNEKLFF. Written as DNA, the CDR3 is TGTGCCAGCAGTCCCAAGCGGTCTAATGAAAAACTGTTTTTT.

The chain has TRBV7-2 and TRBJ1-1, with 7 bases aligning to TRBD1. Germline V gives CDR1 SGHTA, CDR2 FQGNSA. V lost 6 bases to trimming and J lost 3 bases; unmatched junction nucleotides: 10. This CDR3 is built from 15 residues. Written as DNA, the CDR3 is TGTGCCAGCAGGCTAGGGGGCTTGAGGGACACTGAAGCTTTCTTT. Translating gives CASRLGGLRDTEAFF.

This chain links TRBV19 with TRBJ1-5; TRBD1 matches 9 bases. J gave up 2 bases and V 5 bases, and 10 bases lay outside the gene matches. The CDR3 is 17 residues long. Germline CDR1 and CDR2: LNHDA and SQIVND (reference sequence). This chain's CDR3 is CASSWRQGEVGNQPQHF. The CDR3 DNA is TGTGCCAGTAGTTGGAGACAGGGGGAGGTTGGCAATCAGCCCCAGCATTTT.

The CDR3: CASSSTGQENYNEQFF. The CDR3 nucleotides are TGTGCCAGCAGCAGCACAGGACAGGAAAACTACAATGAGCAGTTCTTC. The chain combines TRBV11-1 with TRBJ2-1; 7 nucleotides line up with TRBD1. The CDR3 consists of 16 residues. From germline, CDR1 is SGHAT and CDR2 FQDESV (reference sequence). J was trimmed by 3 bases and V by 5 bases; bases with no gene match: 10. Combining the CDR3 with reference TRBV11-1 and TRBJ2-1 gives the whole variable domain EAEVAQSPRYKITEKSQAVAFWCDPISGHATLYWYRQILGQGPELLVQFQDESVVDDSQLPKDRFSAERLKGVDSTLKIQPAELGDSAMYLCASSSTGQENYNEQFFGPGTRLTVL.

This clone has only a few counts. The chain has TRBV4-2 and TRBJ2-7; TRBD2 agrees at 12 bases. The germline CDR1 and CDR2 sequences are LGHNA and YNFKEQ. This CDR3 is built from 16 residues. V shed 3 bases and J 1 base; nucleotides not matched to a gene: 4. Written as DNA, the CDR3 is TGTGCCAGCAGCCATGGAGGGACTAGCGGGTCCTACGAGCAGTACTTC. This encodes CASSHGGTSGSYEQYF.

This clone was detected a few times. V gene TRBV30 combines with J gene TRBJ2-4; 12 bases align to TRBD2. CDR1 is GTSNPN, CDR2 SVGIG, per germline (reference sequence). V shed 2 bases, J shed 1 base, and the junction held 6 bases outside the gene matches. The CDR3 totals 17 residues. The chain's CDR3 is CAWSHLAGGSAKNIQYF. The CDR3 DNA is TGTGCCTGGAGTCATCTAGCGGGAGGGTCCGCCAAAAACATTCAGTACTTC.

The chain joins TRBV7-6 to TRBJ1-2, with 7 bases identical to TRBD1. The germline CDR1 and CDR2 sequences are SGHVS and FNYEAQ. The J segment lost 4 bases and the V segment lost 4 bases, leaving 6 bases of the junction unmatched. The CDR3 is 14 amino acids. The CDR3 loop is CASSSQQGGYGYTF. In DNA, the CDR3 is TGTGCCAGCAGCTCCCAGCAGGGGGGCTATGGCTACACCTTC. The full variable domain, in which reference TRBV7-6 and TRBJ1-2 provide the parts outside the CDR3, is GAGVSQSPRYKVTKRGQDVALRCDPISGHVSLYWYRQALGQGPEFLTYFNYEAQQDKSGLPNDRFSAERPEGSISTLTIQRTEQRDSAMYRCASSSQQGGYGYTFGSGTRLTVV.

The rearrangement joins TRBV27 to TRBJ1-2, with TRBD1 identical over 7 bases. CDR1 MNHEY and CDR2 SMNVEV come from the germline V gene (reference sequence). Trimming at V came to 8 bases and at J to 4 bases, leaving 4 bases not matched to a gene. The CDR3 spans 12 residues. Written as DNA, the CDR3 is TGTGCCAGCTCAGACAGGGCCTATGGCTACACCTTC. Protein sequence: CASSDRAYGYTF.